This entry features one T cell receptor beta chain sequence. Its antigen remains undetermined. No quality values exist for individual bases; no much larger clone is one base distant. Genomic DNA was extracted from sorted cells for sequencing of the TCRbeta CDR3 region. TCRbeta CDR3 regions were sequenced using the immunoSEQ Assay. The immuneACCESS repertoire file appears here via TCRdb, limited to in-frame rearrangements. These files lack a portion of the clones; in checked studies, under half of the deficit traces to unresolved V genes, and the cause of the others is not known. For this sample there are some 60,000 clones; about 90% appear just once. Of the sample, around 1.8% is held by the ten largest clones. The CDR3 runs 16 amino acids, cysteine and phenylalanine included. Solely the CDR3 DNA is kept, with 48 bases framed from the first base. Per the germline V gene, SGHAT is the CDR1 and FQNNGV is the CDR2.

This sample was taken from a study of OX40 agonist ivuxolimab in advanced cancers. Study-level background: Ivuxolimab, which targeted the costimulatory receptor OX40 (CD134), was an agonistic, fully human IgG2 monoclonal antibody. Intravenous ivuxolimab was administered to patients every 2 weeks at six dose levels: 0.01, 0.1, 0.3, 1.5, 3 and 10 mg/kg. Of the approximately 50 dose-escalation patients, hepatocellular carcinoma was present in about 20, melanoma in some 15, renal cell carcinoma in 9 and head and neck cancer in 9. A male proportion of roughly 80% and a mean age of 60 years, ranging from 23 to 79, were recorded for the dose-escalation cohort. Patients were allowed to have had prior anti-PD-1, anti-PD-L1 or anti-CTLA-4 therapy, and around 41% of the dose-escalation patients had previously received checkpoint inhibitors. Partial responses were achieved by three dose-escalation patients, of whom one had hepatocellular carcinoma and two had cutaneous melanoma. Peripheral TCRbeta sequencing was intended to test whether TCR sequence diversity was altered and clonal T-cell expansion was caused by ivuxolimab. The paper covers the monotherapy dose-escalation part of the phase I ivuxolimab trial, which included N = 52 patients.

General study outcomes and caveats: Partial responders in the 0.1-3.0 mg/kg groups had among the lowest normalized peripheral clonal expansion, especially among CD8+ T cells. Antigen specificity was not determined for the clonally expanded peripheral T cells. On average, CD8+ T cells showed more expanded clones than CD4+ T cells after ivuxolimab. At doses of 0.1 to 3.0 mg/kg, clonal expansion of both CD4+ and CD8+ blood T cells was observed from baseline to week 6. Low levels of normalized T-cell clonal expansion were also seen in some nonresponding patients.

Patients with a history of autoimmune disease or receiving systemic immunosuppression were excluded from the trial. In every dose cohort, peripheral blood was drawn for TCR sequencing at baseline, cycle 4 day 1, and cycle 7 day 1. Samples came from an open-label, multicenter, first-in-human phase I dose-escalation trial of ivuxolimab. Adults with locally advanced or metastatic head and neck squamous cell, hepatocellular, melanoma or renal cell carcinoma were enrolled in the trial. Before TCR sequencing, CD4+ T cells and CD8+ T cells from peripheral blood were sorted into separate populations. This sample comprised CD4+ or CD8+ T cells sorted from blood, obtained in a trial of the OX40 agonist ivuxolimab. The TCR comes from an adult with an advanced solid tumor such as melanoma, head and neck, liver or kidney cancer. Here the chain combines TRBV11-2 and TRBJ2-5; 10 middle bases align to TRBD1. The DNA end favors TRBJ2-7, so the J call may be wrong. The CDR3 here reads CASSLDFPGQGYEQYF. The DNA sequence follows: TGTGCCAGCAGCTTAGATTTTCCGGGACAGGGGTACGAGCAGTACTTC.